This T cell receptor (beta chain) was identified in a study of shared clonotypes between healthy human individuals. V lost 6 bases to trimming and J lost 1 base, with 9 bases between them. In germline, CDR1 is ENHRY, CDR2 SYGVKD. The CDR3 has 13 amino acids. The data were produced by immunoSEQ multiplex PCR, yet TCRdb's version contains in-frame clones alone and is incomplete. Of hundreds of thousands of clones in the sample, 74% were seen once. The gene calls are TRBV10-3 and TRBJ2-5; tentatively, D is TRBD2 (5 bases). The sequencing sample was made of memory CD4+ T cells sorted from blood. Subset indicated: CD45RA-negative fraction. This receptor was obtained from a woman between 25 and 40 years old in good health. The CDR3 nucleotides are TGTGCCATCAGGGAAGCGGTCCAAGAGACCCAGTACTTC. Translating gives CAIREAVQETQYF.